In this sample, the clone carrying this T cell receptor beta chain turned up a few times. The sample comes from a study of T cells in Graves' hyperthyroidism and ophthalmopathy. CDR3 length equals 14 residues. Germline CDR1 is SGHRS and CDR2 is YFSETQ. Trimming shortened V by 3 bases and J by 7 bases, and 16 bases separated the two germline ends. Researchers took RNA transcripts and amplified the TCR beta CDR3 regions from them. TCR CDR3 underwent first-round RT-PCR with the HTBI primer set. TCRdb independently ran MiXCR on the multiplex PCR reads; one entry per CDR3 protein. This sample has hundreds of thousands of distinct CDR3 sequences, with more than 20% found just once.

V usage is TRBV5-1 and J usage is TRBJ1-2; D call uncertain. The receptor comes from a man younger than 40 with Graves' ophthalmopathy. The sequencing input was blood. The CDR3 protein is CASSSLSFYGGYTF. CDR3 coding DNA: TGCGCCAGCAGCTCCCTCTCATTTTATGGTGGCTACACCTTC.